A selection of T cell receptor beta chains follows, all from one sample in a study of OX40 agonist ivuxolimab in advanced cancers. The method was immunoSEQ multiplex PCR; TCRdb's version includes in-frame clones alone and lacks a portion of them. The profile shows under 95,000 clones, roughly 90% of them singletons. Sample: CD4+ or CD8+ T cells sorted from blood, taken in a trial of the OX40 agonist ivuxolimab. Every receptor here comes from an adult with an advanced solid tumor such as melanoma, head and neck, liver or kidney cancer. Each CDR3 is given with its conserved first and last residue. Fields, in order: D gene, J gene, V gene, clone size, CDR3 DNA, CDR3 protein. D genes are given only for firm matches. Size tells how often a clone was seen (once, few, many) or the class of an expanded clone, and some rows leave it out.

D gene: TRBD1
J gene: TRBJ2-7
V gene: TRBV2
clone size: NA
CDR3 DNA: TGTGCCAGCAAACGGGACAGTACTTCCGAGCAGTACTTC
CDR3 protein: CASKRDSTSEQYF

D gene: TRBD1
J gene: TRBJ2-2
V gene: TRBV19
clone size: NA
CDR3 DNA: TGTGCCAGTAGTAGGACAGGGGGCGCCCCCGGGGAGCTGTTTTTT
CDR3 protein: CASSRTGGAPGELFF

D gene: NA
J gene: TRBJ2-1
V gene: TRBV10-3
clone size: NA
CDR3 DNA: TGTGCCATCAGTGAGTCGCAGCAGAGCTCCTACAATGAGCAGTTCTTC
CDR3 protein: CAISESQQSSYNEQFF

D gene: TRBD1
J gene: TRBJ1-3
V gene: TRBV9
clone size: NA
CDR3 DNA: TGTGCCAGCAGCGGCGGGACAGGGTCCTCTGGAAACACCATATATTTT
CDR3 protein: CASSGGTGSSGNTIYF

D gene: TRBD1
J gene: TRBJ2-7
V gene: TRBV25-1
clone size: NA
CDR3 DNA: TGTGCCAGCAGCCCTGGCGACAGGGTAGGTGAGCAGTACTTC
CDR3 protein: CASSPGDRVGEQYF

D gene: NA
J gene: TRBJ2-7
V gene: TRBV4-1
clone size: NA
CDR3 DNA: TGCGCCAGCAGGCGTTCCCGGGACGGCTCCTACGAGCAGTACTTC
CDR3 protein: CASRRSRDGSYEQYF

D gene: NA
J gene: TRBJ1-4
V gene: TRBV5-1
clone size: few
CDR3 DNA: TGCGCCAGCAGCCGGACAGCAGCTAATGAAAAACTGTTTTTT
CDR3 protein: CASSRTAANEKLFF

D gene: NA
J gene: TRBJ2-5
V gene: TRBV7-9
clone size: NA
CDR3 DNA: TGTGCCAGCAGCTCCGGGACTGAGGATGTGACCCAGTACTTC
CDR3 protein: CASSSGTEDVTQYF

D gene: NA
J gene: TRBJ1-6
V gene: TRBV30
clone size: NA
CDR3 DNA: TGTGCCTGGGGAAGGGACACTTATAATTCACCCCTCCACTTT
CDR3 protein: CAWGRDTYNSPLHF

D gene: TRBD1
J gene: TRBJ2-3
V gene: TRBV6-1
clone size: NA
CDR3 DNA: TGTGCCAGCAGAGGGACAGGGGGCATGAATACGCAGTATTTT
CDR3 protein: CASRGTGGMNTQYF

D gene: TRBD1
J gene: TRBJ1-2
V gene: TRBV2
clone size: NA
CDR3 DNA: TGTGCCAGCACCCCCCTAGGGACAGGGACGGGATATGGCTACACCTTC
CDR3 protein: CASTPLGTGTGYGYTF

D gene: TRBD1
J gene: TRBJ1-4
V gene: TRBV15
clone size: NA
CDR3 DNA: TGTGCCACCACGCCGAGGGGGACAGGGGGAGAAAAACTGTTTTTT
CDR3 protein: CATTPRGTGGEKLFF

D gene: TRBD2
J gene: TRBJ2-1
V gene: TRBV11-2
clone size: NA
CDR3 DNA: TGTGCCAGCAGCTTACGGACTAGCGGGGGCCCAGGGGATGAGCAGTTCTTC
CDR3 protein: CASSLRTSGGPGDEQFF

D gene: NA
J gene: TRBJ1-5
V gene: TRBV6-5
clone size: NA
CDR3 DNA: TGTGCCAGCAGTCTGGAGGTGTTCGGTCAGCCCCAGCATTTT
CDR3 protein: CASSLEVFGQPQHF

D gene: NA
J gene: TRBJ2-4
V gene: TRBV5-6
clone size: NA
CDR3 DNA: TGTGCCAGCAGCTTGGCCAGGAACATTCAGTACTTC
CDR3 protein: CASSLARNIQYF

D gene: NA
J gene: TRBJ2-2
V gene: TRBV5-1
clone size: NA
CDR3 DNA: TGCGCCAGCAGCTTCAGAACGGGGTTTATTGGGGAGCTGTTTTTT
CDR3 protein: CASSFRTGFIGELFF

D gene: NA
J gene: TRBJ2-5
V gene: TRBV19
clone size: once
CDR3 DNA: TGTGCCAGTAGTATAGCGGGAGCGAGGTGGGAGACCCAGTACTTC
CDR3 protein: CASSIAGARWETQYF

D gene: NA
J gene: TRBJ1-2
V gene: TRBV7-8
clone size: NA
CDR3 DNA: TGTGCCAGCAGCTTACCTCTCCCGGGGAGCTATGGCTACACCTTC
CDR3 protein: CASSLPLPGSYGYTF

D gene: TRBD1
J gene: TRBJ2-7
V gene: TRBV28
clone size: few
CDR3 DNA: TGTGCCAGCAGTTACAGGGGGCCGAAGCAGTACTTC
CDR3 protein: CASSYRGPKQYF

D gene: NA
J gene: TRBJ1-2
V gene: TRBV15
clone size: NA
CDR3 DNA: TGTGCCACCAGCAGGGGGGGGAGCTATGGCTACACCTTC
CDR3 protein: CATSRGGSYGYTF

D gene: NA
J gene: TRBJ2-5
V gene: TRBV5-1
clone size: NA
CDR3 DNA: TGCGCCAGCAGCCCGGCCCCAGGGAGGCACGAGACCCAGTACTTC
CDR3 protein: CASSPAPGRHETQYF

D gene: TRBD2
J gene: TRBJ2-3
V gene: TRBV27
clone size: once
CDR3 DNA: TGTGCCAGCAGTTTACTAGCGGGGGGACGCACAGATACGCAGTATTTT
CDR3 protein: CASSLLAGGRTDTQYF

D gene: NA
J gene: TRBJ2-2
V gene: TRBV5-1
clone size: NA
CDR3 DNA: TGCGCCAGCAGCCCCGGGTCGGGCAGAGACACCGGGGAGCTGTTTTTT
CDR3 protein: CASSPGSGRDTGELFF

D gene: TRBD1
J gene: TRBJ2-7
V gene: TRBV20-1
clone size: NA
CDR3 DNA: TGCAGTGCTGGGGGACAGGTCGAACAGTACTTC
CDR3 protein: CSAGGQVEQYF

D gene: NA
J gene: TRBJ1-3
V gene: TRBV6-1
clone size: few
CDR3 DNA: TGTGCCAGCAGTGACCGGACAGCCGGTGGAAACACCATATATTTT
CDR3 protein: CASSDRTAGGNTIYF

D gene: NA
J gene: TRBJ1-2
V gene: TRBV6-5
clone size: NA
CDR3 DNA: TGTGCCAGCAAGCAGGGTTATGGCTACACCTTC
CDR3 protein: CASKQGYGYTF

D gene: TRBD1
J gene: TRBJ2-2
V gene: TRBV28
clone size: NA
CDR3 DNA: TGTGCCAGCAGTACCCCCGGGACAGGGTGGCCCGGGGAGCTGTTTTTT
CDR3 protein: CASSTPGTGWPGELFF

D gene: NA
J gene: TRBJ2-7
V gene: TRBV6-5
clone size: NA
CDR3 DNA: TGTGCCAGCCTTGGCGGGGCCTCCTACGAGCAGTACTTC
CDR3 protein: CASLGGASYEQYF

D gene: NA
J gene: TRBJ1-2
V gene: TRBV28
clone size: NA
CDR3 DNA: TGTGCCAGCAGTTTATCTGGGTTGAATAACTATGGCTACACCTTC
CDR3 protein: CASSLSGLNNYGYTF

D gene: NA
J gene: TRBJ2-7
V gene: TRBV6-5
clone size: NA
CDR3 DNA: TGTGCCAGCAGTACTACGGGACTGAGCTCCTACGAGCAGTACTTC
CDR3 protein: CASSTTGLSSYEQYF

D gene: NA
J gene: TRBJ1-1
V gene: TRBV6-5
clone size: NA
CDR3 DNA: TGTGCCAGCAGTAAGGGGGTGTTCACTGAAGCTTTCTTT
CDR3 protein: CASSKGVFTEAFF

D gene: NA
J gene: TRBJ2-4
V gene: TRBV10-2
clone size: NA
CDR3 DNA: TGCGCCAGCAGGGCGGCGCAAGGGGGAAACATTCAGTACTTC
CDR3 protein: CASRAAQGGNIQYF

D gene: NA
J gene: TRBJ1-5
V gene: TRBV19
clone size: NA
CDR3 DNA: TGCGGGGCCGCACAGGGTCTCAATCAGCCCCAGCATTTT
CDR3 protein: CGAAQGLNQPQHF

D gene: TRBD1
J gene: TRBJ1-2
V gene: TRBV18
clone size: NA
CDR3 DNA: TGTGCCAGCTCACCACCGACAGGGAGGGTTGGCTACACCTTC
CDR3 protein: CASSPPTGRVGYTF

D gene: NA
J gene: TRBJ1-4
V gene: TRBV19
clone size: NA
CDR3 DNA: TGTGCCAGTAGTGGTCTCGGACCTCCGAATGAAAAACTGTTTTTT
CDR3 protein: CASSGLGPPNEKLFF

D gene: NA
J gene: TRBJ2-1
V gene: TRBV12-5
clone size: few
CDR3 DNA: TGTGCTAGTGCAACGGGAGGGACAGAGACCTACAATGAGCAGTTCTTC
CDR3 protein: CASATGGTETYNEQFF

D gene: NA
J gene: TRBJ2-3
V gene: TRBV30
clone size: NA
CDR3 DNA: TGTGCCTGGACCCATTTGGGAGATACGCAGTATTTT
CDR3 protein: CAWTHLGDTQYF

D gene: NA
J gene: TRBJ1-5
V gene: TRBV9
clone size: NA
CDR3 DNA: TGTGCCAGCACCCCTGGAGTTGGGAATCAGCCCCAGCATTTT
CDR3 protein: CASTPGVGNQPQHF

D gene: NA
J gene: TRBJ1-3
V gene: TRBV11-2
clone size: once
CDR3 DNA: TGTGCCAGCAGCTTAAGTCGCTCGGGGCTCAATGGAAACACCATATATTTT
CDR3 protein: CASSLSRSGLNGNTIYF

D gene: NA
J gene: TRBJ1-4
V gene: TRBV30
clone size: NA
CDR3 DNA: TGTGCCTGTGAAGGTGCAACTAATGAAAAACTGTTTTTT
CDR3 protein: CACEGATNEKLFF

D gene: TRBD2
J gene: TRBJ2-7
V gene: TRBV7-2
clone size: NA
CDR3 DNA: TGTGCCAGCAGCTCTAGCGGGGGCCGGAGCTACGAGCAGTACTTC
CDR3 protein: CASSSSGGRSYEQYF

D gene: TRBD1
J gene: TRBJ2-7
V gene: TRBV5-1
clone size: NA
CDR3 DNA: TGCGCCAGCAGCTTGGACAGGGGGGCCTCCTACGAGCAGTACTTC
CDR3 protein: CASSLDRGASYEQYF

D gene: TRBD2
J gene: TRBJ2-1
V gene: TRBV7-9
clone size: NA
CDR3 DNA: TGTGCCAGCAGCTTACGTGCAGGACCCACTAGCGGGATATACAATGAGCAGTTCTTC
CDR3 protein: CASSLRAGPTSGIYNEQFF

D gene: NA
J gene: TRBJ2-7
V gene: TRBV6-5
clone size: NA
CDR3 DNA: TGTGCCAGCAGTTACGGGAGCGGAGTTACCTACGAGCAGTACTTC
CDR3 protein: CASSYGSGVTYEQYF